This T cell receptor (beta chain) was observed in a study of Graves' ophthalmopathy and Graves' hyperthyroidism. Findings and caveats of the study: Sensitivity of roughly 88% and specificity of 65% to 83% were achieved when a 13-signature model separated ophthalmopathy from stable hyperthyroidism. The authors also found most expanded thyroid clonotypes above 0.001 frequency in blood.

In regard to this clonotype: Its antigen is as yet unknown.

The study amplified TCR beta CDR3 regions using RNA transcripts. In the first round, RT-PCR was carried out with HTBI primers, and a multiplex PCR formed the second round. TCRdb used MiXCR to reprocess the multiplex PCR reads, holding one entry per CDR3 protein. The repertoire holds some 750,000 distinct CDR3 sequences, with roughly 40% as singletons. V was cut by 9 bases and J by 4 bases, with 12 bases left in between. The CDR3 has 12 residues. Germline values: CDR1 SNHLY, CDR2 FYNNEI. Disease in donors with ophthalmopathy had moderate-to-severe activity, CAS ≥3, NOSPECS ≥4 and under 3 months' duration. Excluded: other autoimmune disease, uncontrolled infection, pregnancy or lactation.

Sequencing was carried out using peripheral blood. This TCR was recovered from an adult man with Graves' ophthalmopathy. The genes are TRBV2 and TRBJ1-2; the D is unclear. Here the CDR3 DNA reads TGTGCCAGTAGTCGCTGGGTCTATGGCTACACCTTC. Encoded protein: CASSRWVYGYTF.